A single sample is the source of the 3 T cell receptor beta chains below, sequenced in a study of blood T cell repertoires in COVID-19. Method: immunoSEQ multiplex PCR; TCRdb's copy keeps in-frame clones and lacks some. The table records fewer than 300,000 clones, 85% to 90% of them present only once. Material for sequencing was PBMCs or T cells enriched from blood (not recorded which). These receptors all come from a man aged 35 to 55 who had recovered from COVID-19.

This sequence joins TRBV2 and TRBJ2-7; 11 nucleotides agree with TRBD2. The germline gives CDR1 SNHLY, CDR2 FYNNEI. This CDR3 is 20 amino acids long. The ends lost 8 bases at V and 2 bases at J; junction bases unmatched: 23. The CDR3 region is CASVPGQILPGLAEPYEQYF. In DNA, the CDR3 is TGTGCCAGCGTACCGGGACAGATATTACCGGGACTAGCGGAGCCCTACGAGCAGTACTTC.

CDR3 residues: CASSSGTGSHNEQFF. The CDR3 DNA follows: TGTGCCAGCAGCTCCGGGACAGGGTCCCACAATGAGCAGTTCTTC. The chain joins TRBV7-3 to TRBJ2-1, with TRBD1 matching 9 bases. The CDR3 covers 15 residues. Trimming cost V 4 bases and J 5 bases; bases outside gene matches: 6. Germline V lookup: CDR1 SGHTA, CDR2 FQGTGA.

The chain uses TRBV11-2 and TRBJ1-1, with 7 bases lining up with TRBD1. V dropped 4 bases and J dropped 1; count of bases not matched to a gene: 3. This CDR3 has 14 residues. Germline V gives CDR1 SGHAT, CDR2 FQNNGV. CDR3 bases: TGTGCCAGCAGCTCGACAGGGTCGAACACTGAAGCTTTCTTT. Encoded protein: CASSSTGSNTEAFF. Full variable domain (rest looked up from reference TRBV11-2 and TRBJ1-1): EAGVAQSPRYKIIEKRQSVAFWCNPISGHATLYWYQQILGQGPKLLIQFQNNGVVDDSQLPKDRFSAERLKGVDSTLKIQPAKLEDSAVYLCASSSTGSNTEAFFGQGTRLTVV.